These T cell receptor beta chains were read from a single sample in a study of molecular identifiers for immune sequencing clone quantification. TCRdb re-derived calls from the PCR reads in MiXCR, one entry per CDR3 protein. In the table there are 62,000 or so distinct CDR3 sequences, about a sixth of which are singletons. The source material was naive CD8+ T cells from blood, with Jurkat cell RNA spiked in. All receptors derive from a human donor in good health. Some libraries in this study had Jurkat cell RNA spiked in. Each CDR3 is given with its conserved first and last residue. The D gene is left open where the match is weak. Not all rows give a size; the values are once, few, many and, for expanded clones, a class.

CDR3 length | D gene | clone size | J gene | V gene | CDR3 protein | CDR3 DNA
14 | . | many | TRBJ2-3 | TRBV2 | CASRAQRPTDTQYF | TGTGCCAGCAGGGCCCAGCGCCCCACAGATACGCAGTATTTT
14 | TRBD2 | many | TRBJ2-5 | TRBV7-9 | CASTSGTSQETQYF | TGTGCCAGCACTTCGGGGACTAGCCAAGAGACCCAGTACTTC
16 | . | many | TRBJ1-5 | TRBV4-2 | CASSQVSGGGNQPQHF | TGTGCCAGCAGCCAAGTTTCCGGGGGAGGCAATCAGCCCCAGCATTTT
16 | TRBD1 | few | TRBJ1-3 | TRBV2 | CASSERQGKFGNTIYF | TGTGCCAGCAGTGAGCGACAGGGGAAGTTTGGAAACACCATATATTTT
14 | . | . | TRBJ1-1 | TRBV6-4 | CASSLTGQNTEAFF | TGTGCCAGCAGTTTGACAGGCCAGAACACTGAAGCTTTCTTT
23 | TRBD2 | many | TRBJ2-7 | TRBV6-5 | CASSMRNLRQIEGLAGKMGEQYF | TGTGCCAGCAGTATGAGGAACCTCCGACAGATAGAGGGACTAGCGGGAAAGATGGGGGAGCAGTACTTC
17 | TRBD2 | . | TRBJ2-1 | TRBV12-3/TRBV12-4 | CASSLGEASGIYNEQFF | TGTGCCAGCAGTTTAGGTGAGGCTAGCGGGATATACAATGAGCAGTTCTTC
16 | . | many | TRBJ2-7 | TRBV28 | CASSPQRLPGAYEQYF | TGTGCCAGCAGTCCCCAGCGGCTCCCCGGGGCCTACGAGCAGTACTTC
14 | . | many | TRBJ1-5 | TRBV27 | CASSLFPSNQPQHF | TGTGCCAGCAGCCTATTCCCTTCAAATCAGCCCCAGCATTTT
14 | . | many | TRBJ1-5 | TRBV6-2/TRBV6-3 | CASSYVYSNQPQHF | TGTGCCAGCAGTTACGTTTATAGCAATCAGCCCCAGCATTTT
14 | . | many | TRBJ2-3 | TRBV5-1 | CASSLVGGGDTQYF | TGCGCCAGCAGCTTGGTCGGGGGAGGAGATACGCAGTATTTT
14 | TRBD1 | many | TRBJ1-2 | TRBV4-1 | CASSLDRGDYGYTF | TGCGCCAGCAGCCTGGACAGGGGTGACTATGGCTACACCTTC
14 | . | . | TRBJ2-1 | TRBV15 | CATSREDYANEQFF | TGTGCCACCAGCAGGGAAGACTACGCGAATGAGCAGTTCTTC
15 | . | many | TRBJ2-2 | TRBV9 | CASSVVGTNTGELFF | TGTGCCAGCAGCGTAGTAGGAACGAACACCGGGGAGCTGTTTTTT
17 | TRBD1 | many | TRBJ1-5 | TRBV6-2/TRBV6-3 | CASSQRDRGGRNQPQHF | TGTGCCAGCAGCCAAAGGGACAGGGGGGGACGAAATCAGCCCCAGCATTTT
13 | . | many | TRBJ1-2 | TRBV29-1 | CSVDRQGLSGYTF | TGCAGCGTTGATCGGCAGGGTTTAAGTGGCTACACCTTC
13 | . | many | TRBJ2-2 | TRBV4-2 | CASSQFRSGELFF | TGTGCCAGCAGCCAGTTTCGGAGCGGGGAGCTGTTTTTT
16 | TRBD2 | many | TRBJ2-7 | TRBV29-1 | CSVEGFPPAGGYEQYF | TGCAGCGTTGAAGGCTTCCCCCCAGCGGGAGGGTACGAGCAGTACTTC
18 | . | few | TRBJ2-7 | TRBV11-3 | CASSLDPDTKGGGYEQYF | TGTGCCAGCAGCTTAGATCCCGACACGAAGGGAGGTGGGTACGAGCAGTACTTC
14 | . | many | TRBJ1-3 | TRBV4-3 | CASSQGGTGNTIYF | TGCGCCAGCAGCCAAGGAGGGACTGGAAACACCATATATTTT
13 | . | many | TRBJ2-7 | TRBV19 | CASQQNPLYEQYF | TGTGCCAGTCAACAGAATCCCCTCTACGAGCAGTACTTC
14 | . | many | TRBJ1-5 | TRBV7-2 | CASSLARGNQPQHF | TGTGCCAGCAGCTTAGCCAGGGGAAATCAGCCCCAGCATTTT
17 | TRBD2 | few | TRBJ2-7 | TRBV3-1 | CASSQGLAREKNYEQYF | TGTGCCAGCAGCCAAGGACTAGCGAGAGAGAAGAACTACGAGCAGTACTTC
17 | TRBD2 | few | TRBJ2-5 | TRBV20-1 | CSARGGGLAGGQETQYF | TGCAGTGCTAGAGGGGGGGGACTAGCGGGAGGGCAGGAGACCCAGTACTTC
16 | . | many | TRBJ2-3 | TRBV4-1 | CASSQIGQQPTDTQYF | TGCGCCAGCAGCCAGATCGGACAGCAGCCCACAGATACGCAGTATTTT
15 | TRBD1 | . | TRBJ1-5 | TRBV19 | CASRIGQGSNQPQHF | TGTGCCAGTAGGATTGGACAGGGGAGCAATCAGCCCCAGCATTTT
16 | . | . | TRBJ2-1 | TRBV6-4 | CASSPREGVSYNEQFF | TGTGCCAGCAGTCCGAGGGAAGGTGTATCCTACAATGAGCAGTTCTTC
16 | TRBD2 | many | TRBJ2-4 | TRBV20-1 | CSARREVSQDVDIQYF | TGCAGTGCTCGGCGGGAGGTATCCCAGGACGTAGACATTCAGTACTTC
15 | TRBD2 | few | TRBJ2-3 | TRBV10-2 | CASSESSGRFDTQYF | TGCGCCAGCAGTGAGTCTAGCGGGAGGTTTGATACGCAGTATTTT
12 | . | few | TRBJ2-7 | TRBV20-1 | CSARGLTYEQYF | TGCAGTGCTAGAGGGCTCACCTACGAGCAGTACTTC
15 | . | many | TRBJ1-1 | TRBV7-2 | CASSLGGLGNTEAFF | TGTGCCAGCAGCTTAGGTGGTCTGGGGAACACTGAAGCTTTCTTT